One and the same sample provided the 27 T cell receptor beta chains below, sequenced in a study of blood T cell repertoires in COVID-19. Produced via immunoSEQ multiplex PCR; TCRdb's table is partial and in-frame only. The table shows around 59,000 clones, with more than 60% occurring only once. Sequenced input: peripheral blood. Source of these receptors: a woman aged 45-60 years with active or convalescent COVID-19.

The chain is built from TRBV6-5 and TRBJ2-3, with D maybe TRBD1 (6 bases). The CDR3 is 15 residues long. Germline CDR1 MNHEY, CDR2 SVGAGI. The germline V and J ends were trimmed by 6 bases and 0 bases, with 13 bases remaining between them. The CDR3 DNA follows: TGTGCCAGCAGGCAGGGGAAGGCTAGCACAGATACGCAGTATTTT. It encodes CASRQGKASTDTQYF.

The CDR3 is CASSLAEGGRTYEQYF. The CDR3 nucleotides read TGCGCCAGCAGCTTGGCCGAAGGGGGCCGGACCTACGAGCAGTACTTC. V and J are TRBV5-1 and TRBJ2-7, with 7 bases that match TRBD1. Germline-derived CDR1 and CDR2 are SGHRS and YFSETQ. Trimming at V came to 0 bases and at J to 2 bases, leaving 8 bases not matched to a gene. The length of the CDR3 is 16 residues.

This clone is a singleton in its sample. The rearrangement joins TRBV3-1 (or the pseudogene TRBV3-2) to TRBJ2-7; 8 bases line up with TRBD2. In germline, CDR1 is LGHDT, CDR2 YNNKEL (reference sequence). The trim removed 6 bases at V and 2 bases at J, leaving 6 bases unmatched. The CDR3 consists of 14 residues. The CDR3, as DNA: TGTGCCAGCAGGCCTACGGGACTAGCCTACGAGCAGTACTTC. Amino acid sequence: CASRPTGLAYEQYF.

The chain couples TRBV5-1 to TRBJ1-2, with TRBD1 matching over 7 bases. The V and J ends lost 3 bases and 2 bases, in that order; junction bases with no gene match: 13. Germline assignment: CDR1 SGHRS and CDR2 YFSETQ. The CDR3 loop spans 17 amino acids. The CDR3 DNA is TGCGCCAGCAGCTCAGTAGAAGGGGGCCGGTCGAACTATGGCTACACCTTC. It yields the protein CASSSVEGGRSNYGYTF.

The chain links TRBV5-6 to TRBJ1-2, with D perhaps matching TRBD1 (5 bases). Per the germline V gene, CDR1 is SGHDT and CDR2 is YYEEEE. V lost 4 bases to trimming and J lost 4 bases, with 11 bases between them. The CDR3 consists of 13 residues. CDR3 nucleotides: TGTGCCAGCAGCCCCCAGGGTTCCTATGGCTACACCTTC. Translated, it gives CASSPQGSYGYTF.

The chain has TRBV6-5 and TRBJ1-4, with D possibly being TRBD1 (6 bases). The CDR3 is 15 amino acids. Germline CDR1 MNHEY, CDR2 SVGAGI. Trimming pared 7 bases from V and 6 bases from J, leaving 18 bases between. CDR3 amino acids: CASILSDSLYEKLFF. CDR3 bases: TGTGCCAGCATCCTCTCGGACAGCCTCTATGAAAAACTGTTTTTT.

This rearrangement joins TRBV7-2 to TRBJ1-3, with 8 positions matching TRBD1. The V gene's germline CDR1 is SGHTA and CDR2 FQGNSA. The CDR3 is 15 residues long. The ends lost 8 bases at V and 1 base at J; junction bases unmatched: 7. The CDR3 DNA reads TGTGCCAGCCGAGAAACAGGGGGGTCTGGAAACACCATATATTTT. Residues: CASRETGGSGNTIYF.

V and J are TRBV19 and TRBJ2-5, with TRBD2 matching over 11 bases. Germline assignment: CDR1 LNHDA and CDR2 SQIVND (reference sequence). Trimming took 0 bases from V and 4 from J; bases not matched to a gene: 4. The CDR3 extends over 16 amino acids. CDR3 in DNA: TGTGCCAGTAGTATAGATGGTCTAGCGGGAGGAGAGACCCAGTACTTC. This translates into CASSIDGLAGGETQYF. Drawing the rest from reference TRBV19 and TRBJ2-5, the complete variable domain is DGGITQSPKYLFRKEGQNVTLSCEQNLNHDAMYWYRQDPGQGLRLIYYSQIVNDFQKGDIAEGYSVSREKKESFPLTVTSAQKNPTAFYLCASSIDGLAGGETQYFGPGTRLLVL.

The chain employs TRBV15 and TRBJ2-3, with TRBD2 identical over 7 bases. CDR1 and CDR2 from the germline V gene are LNHNV and YYDKDF (reference sequence). The V gene end was trimmed by 2 bases and the J gene end by 3 bases; junction bases not matched to a gene: 14. This CDR3 has 18 residues. The CDR3 nucleotides are TGTGCCACCAGCAGATTATCCCCGGGAGGCGGAGGGACAGATACGCAGTATTTT. This translates into CATSRLSPGGGGTDTQYF.

This chain links TRBV7-8 with TRBJ2-7; D is perhaps TRBD1 (5 bases). V was shortened by 8 bases and J by 2 bases, with 10 bases between the two germline ends. Germline loops: CDR1 SGHVS, CDR2 FQNEAQ. CDR3 length equals 12 residues. CDR3 DNA sequence: TGTGCCAGCGCTCGACAGCCCTACGAGCAGTACTTC. Translated: CASARQPYEQYF.

This clone turned up a few times. This sequence joins TRBV5-1 and TRBJ2-2; 8 bases line up with TRBD1. Trimming removed 3 bases from V and 5 bases from J; junction bases left unmatched: 6. CDR1 is SGHRS and CDR2 is YFSETQ in the germline V gene. CDR3 length equals 15 residues. This CDR3 is CASSSDRESTGELFF. For the CDR3, the DNA is TGCGCCAGCAGCTCGGACAGGGAGAGTACCGGGGAGCTGTTTTTT.

Only one count was recorded for this clone. The V call is TRBV21-1, the J call TRBJ1-6. TRBV21-1 is a recognized pseudogene. This CDR3 is 14 amino acids long. The CDR3 is CASSKLRSNSPLHF. CDR3 bases: TGTGCCAGCAGCAAACTTCGGTCAAATTCACCCCTCCACTTT.

This clone appeared a few times. V usage is TRBV25-1 and J usage is TRBJ2-2; D is possibly TRBD2 (6 bases). CDR3 length: 14 residues. V lost 4 bases and J lost 8, with 14 bases in between. Germline CDR1 is MGHDK and CDR2 is SYGVNS. CDR3 sequence: CASSVAGPLGELFF. DNA of the CDR3: TGTGCCAGCAGTGTCGCGGGACCCCTAGGGGAGCTGTTTTTT.

The gene calls are TRBV2 and TRBJ2-7; 8 bases are a match to TRBD1. J gave up 6 bases and V 4 bases, and 5 bases lay outside the gene matches. The germline V gene encodes CDR1 SNHLY and CDR2 FYNNEI. This CDR3 has 13 residues. CDR3 sequence: CASSVTGDSEQYF. The DNA for the CDR3 is TGTGCCAGCAGTGTGACAGGGGATAGCGAGCAGTACTTC.

The rearrangement joins TRBV27 to TRBJ2-7; a weak D match, TRBD1 (6 bases). The CDR3 extends over 13 amino acids. V was shortened by 6 bases and J by 2 bases, with 11 bases between the two germline ends. CDR1 and CDR2 (germline): MNHEY, SMNVEV (reference sequence). This CDR3 reads CASRATGPYEQYF. CDR3 bases: TGTGCCAGCAGGGCTACAGGGCCCTACGAGCAGTACTTC.

The rearrangement joins TRBV3-1 (or the pseudogene TRBV3-2) to TRBJ2-7, with D possibly TRBD1 on 6 matching bases. The germline CDR1 and CDR2 sequences are LGHDT and YNNKEL (reference sequence). V dropped 1 base and J dropped 0 bases, with 10 bases sitting between them. CDR3 length: 15 residues. The DNA for the CDR3 is TGTGCCAGCAGCCAAGGGGGACATAGCTCCTACGAGCAGTACTTC. Residues: CASSQGGHSSYEQYF.

This chain joins TRBV6-5 and TRBJ1-5, with unresolved D. V was cut by 7 bases and J by 3 bases, with 13 bases left in between. This CDR3 has 14 amino acids. The germline V gene has CDR1 MNHEY and CDR2 SVGAGI. The CDR3 loop reads CASNRRGINQPQHF. CDR3 DNA: TGTGCCAGCAACCGGCGGGGAATCAATCAGCCCCAGCATTTT.

The chain recombines TRBV6-5 with TRBJ1-5, with 8 bases lining up with TRBD1. Germline values: CDR1 MNHEY, CDR2 SVGAGI. V lost 7 bases to trimming and J lost 5 bases; unmatched junction nucleotides: 4. This CDR3 comprises 13 residues. The DNA of the CDR3 is TGTGCCAGCAAGGCGACAGGGGATCAGCCCCAGCATTTT. Amino acids: CASKATGDQPQHF.

The V call is TRBV18, the J call TRBJ1-2; D is unclear. The germline V gene encodes CDR1 KGHSH and CDR2 LQKENI. V lost 3 bases and J 3 bases, leaving 14 bases between the germline ends. The CDR3 totals 15 residues. In nucleotides, the CDR3 is TGTGCCAGCTCACCCCTCGGGAGTTTGGACTATGGCTACACCTTC. Its protein product is CASSPLGSLDYGYTF.

This clone was observed a few times. The chain couples TRBV27 to TRBJ2-7; D call uncertain. In germline, CDR1 is MNHEY, CDR2 SMNVEV (reference sequence). The CDR3 runs 14 residues. With 6 bases removed from V and 2 bases from J, the gap between germline ends came to 14 bases. The CDR3 coding sequence is TGTGCCAGCAGATTAACACTACTCACCTACGAGCAGTACTTC. This codes for CASRLTLLTYEQYF.

This chain uses TRBV28 with TRBJ1-1, with 9 bases fitting TRBD1. Germline CDR1 reads MDHEN; CDR2 reads SYDVKM. The J segment lost 5 bases and the V segment lost 10 bases, leaving 11 bases of the junction unmatched. This CDR3 has 14 residues. In DNA form, the CDR3 reads TGTGCCACCGTGGCCCCGGGACAGGGAACTGAAGCTTTCTTT. It yields the protein CATVAPGQGTEAFF.

This chain connects TRBV4-2 to TRBJ2-3, with TRBD1 as a possible D gene (6 bases). Germline V lookup: CDR1 LGHNA, CDR2 YNFKEQ. The CDR3 is made up of 16 amino acids. V was shortened by 4 bases and J by 2 bases, with 16 bases between the two germline ends. CDR3 in amino acids: CASSPPGDPATDTQYF. CDR3 DNA: TGTGCCAGCAGCCCCCCAGGGGACCCTGCCACAGATACGCAGTATTTT.

The J gene is TRBJ1-5, the V gene TRBV30; D might be TRBD1 (6 bases). This CDR3 is 13 amino acids long. The V end was cut by 1 base, the J end by 5 bases, with 9 bases between. From germline, CDR1 is GTSNPN and CDR2 SVGIG (reference sequence). In DNA form, the CDR3 reads TGTGCCTGGAGTGGATCAGGGGATCAGCCCCAGCATTTT. Translation: CAWSGSGDQPQHF.

This clone was detected many times. The chain carries TRBV5-1 and TRBJ2-7, with 7 bases aligning to TRBD1. This CDR3 is built from 17 residues. V was pared by 0 bases and J by 2 bases, with 11 bases of the junction left unmatched. The germline gives CDR1 SGHRS, CDR2 YFSETQ. CDR3 nucleotide sequence: TGCGCCAGCAGCTTGGCCTCGGGGACAGTAGATCCCTACGAGCAGTACTTC. Protein: CASSLASGTVDPYEQYF.

This sequence joins TRBV7-9 and TRBJ2-2, with a weak D call TRBD2 (6 bases). The germline CDR1 and CDR2 sequences are SEHNR and FQNEAQ (reference sequence). This CDR3 comprises 17 residues. V lost 3 bases, J lost 3 bases, and 17 bases lay in between. Here the CDR3 reads CASSFLFTGVDTGELFF. In DNA, the CDR3 is TGTGCCAGCAGCTTTCTCTTTACGGGAGTCGACACCGGGGAGCTGTTTTTT.

The chain links TRBV9 to TRBJ2-6, with TRBD2 matching over 8 bases. CDR1 and CDR2 (germline): SGDLS, YYNGEE. Trimming at V came to 0 bases and at J to 0 bases, leaving 5 bases not matched to a gene. This CDR3 comprises 18 residues. CDR3 bases: TGTGCCAGCAGCGTAGGTCTGCGGGAGGCCTCTGGGGCCAACGTCCTGACTTTC. Translation: CASSVGLREASGANVLTF.

The chain joins TRBV7-9 to TRBJ2-7, with 11 bases that match TRBD1. Germline V gene data show CDR1 as SEHNR and CDR2 as FQNEAQ (reference sequence). The V segment lost 5 bases and the J segment 3 bases; nucleotides outside the gene matches: 6. The CDR3 runs 15 residues. The CDR3 region has the DNA TGTGCCAGCAGCGATGGGACAGGGGGAAACTACGAGCAGTACTTC. This encodes CASSDGTGGNYEQYF.